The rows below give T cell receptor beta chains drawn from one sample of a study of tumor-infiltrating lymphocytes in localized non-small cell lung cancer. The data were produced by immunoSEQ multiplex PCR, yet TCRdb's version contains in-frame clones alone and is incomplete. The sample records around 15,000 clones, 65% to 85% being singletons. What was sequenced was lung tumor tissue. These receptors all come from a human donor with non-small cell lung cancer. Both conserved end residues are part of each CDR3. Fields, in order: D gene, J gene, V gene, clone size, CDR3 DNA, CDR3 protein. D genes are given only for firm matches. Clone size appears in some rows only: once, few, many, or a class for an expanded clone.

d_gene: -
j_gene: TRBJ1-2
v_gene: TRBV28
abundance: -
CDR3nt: TGTGCCAGCAGGTCCCCGGCCACAGGGCGTGATAACTATGGCTACACCTTC
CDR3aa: CASRSPATGRDNYGYTF

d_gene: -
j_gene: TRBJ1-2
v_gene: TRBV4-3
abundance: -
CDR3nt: TGCGCCAGCAGCCAAGAGGACACTAATAACTATGGCTACACCTTC
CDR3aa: CASSQEDTNNYGYTF

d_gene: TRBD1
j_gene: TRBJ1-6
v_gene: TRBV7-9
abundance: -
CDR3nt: TGTGCCAGCAGCAAGGGACAGGGCGGGAATAATTCACCCCTCCACTTT
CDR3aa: CASSKGQGGNNSPLHF

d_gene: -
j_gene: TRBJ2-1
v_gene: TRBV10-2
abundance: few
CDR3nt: TGCGCCAGCAGTGAGGCCGGGGATGAGCAGTTCTTC
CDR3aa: CASSEAGDEQFF

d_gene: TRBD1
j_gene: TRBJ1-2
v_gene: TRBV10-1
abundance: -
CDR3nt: TGCGCCAGCAGTGGGACAGGGACCTATGGCTACACCTTC
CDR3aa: CASSGTGTYGYTF

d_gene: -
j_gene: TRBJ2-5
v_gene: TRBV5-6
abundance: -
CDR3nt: TGTGCCAGCAGCTTGCGAGGTTCCGGGGAGACCCAGTACTTC
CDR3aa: CASSLRGSGETQYF

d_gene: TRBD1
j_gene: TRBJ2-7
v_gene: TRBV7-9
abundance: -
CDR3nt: TGTGCCAGCAGCCATGGGACAGGGCCCGACGAGCAGTACTTC
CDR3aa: CASSHGTGPDEQYF

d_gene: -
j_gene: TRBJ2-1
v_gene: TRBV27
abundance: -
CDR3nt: TGTGCCAGCAGTCTGATCCACTTACAGGGAAGCATGTTCTTC
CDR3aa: CASSLIHLQGSMFF

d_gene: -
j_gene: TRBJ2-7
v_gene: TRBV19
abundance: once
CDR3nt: TGTGCCAGTAGTGTCCTAGGGGCACTAGGGTCCTACGAGCAGTACTTC
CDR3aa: CASSVLGALGSYEQYF

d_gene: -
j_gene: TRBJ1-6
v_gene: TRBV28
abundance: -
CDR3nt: TGTGCCAGCAGTTTAGGGGGTCTAACGGGATACAATTCACCCCTCCACTTT
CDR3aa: CASSLGGLTGYNSPLHF

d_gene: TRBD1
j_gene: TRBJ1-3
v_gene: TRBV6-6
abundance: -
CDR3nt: TGTGCCAGCAGTTACAGCCAGGGGGCTATAGGAAACACCATATATTTT
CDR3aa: CASSYSQGAIGNTIYF

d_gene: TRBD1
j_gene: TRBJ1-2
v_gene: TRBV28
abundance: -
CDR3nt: TGTGCCAGCAGATCCGCCGGGACAGAGTATAGTTCCTATGGCTACACCTTC
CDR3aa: CASRSAGTEYSSYGYTF